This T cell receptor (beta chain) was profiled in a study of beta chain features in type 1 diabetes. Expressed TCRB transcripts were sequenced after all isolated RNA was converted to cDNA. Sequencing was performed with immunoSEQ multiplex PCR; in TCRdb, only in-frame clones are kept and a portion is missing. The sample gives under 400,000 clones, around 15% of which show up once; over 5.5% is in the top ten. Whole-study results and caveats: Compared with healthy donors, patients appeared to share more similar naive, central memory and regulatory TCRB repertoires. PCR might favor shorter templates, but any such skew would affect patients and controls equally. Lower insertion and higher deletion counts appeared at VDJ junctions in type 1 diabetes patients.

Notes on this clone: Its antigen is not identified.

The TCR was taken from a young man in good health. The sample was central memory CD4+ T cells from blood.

The CDR3 protein is CASSLDRASGRGGELFF. In DNA form, the CDR3 reads TGCGCCAGCAGCTTGGATCGGGCTAGCGGGAGAGGTGGGGAGCTGTTTTTT. The V gene is TRBV5-1, the J gene TRBJ2-2; 10 bases map to TRBD2. V shed 0 bases and J 8 bases; nucleotides not matched to a gene: 10. Germline V gene data show CDR1 as SGHRS and CDR2 as YFSETQ. CDR3 size: 17 residues.